This entry features one TCR beta chain sequence. Its cognate antigen is unknown. TCR beta CDR3 region amplification was performed from RNA transcripts. When the TCR CDR3 underwent first-round RT-PCR, the HTBI primer set was used. TCRdb called the multiplex PCR reads again in MiXCR, with one record for every CDR3 protein. The sample lists around 300,000 distinct CDR3 sequences, roughly a fifth seen once, with approximately 35% in the top ten. This sample was taken from a study of T cells in Graves' hyperthyroidism and ophthalmopathy. The study, taken as a whole, reports: The model identified upcoming ophthalmopathy a median approximately six months ahead of onset.

A NOSPECS grade of at least 4, a Clinical Activity Score of at least 3 and duration under 3 months were recorded in ophthalmopathy patients. Clinical symptoms, serum thyroxine and TRAb, thyroid ultrasound and orbital computed tomography were used for the diagnoses. Germline CDR1 and CDR2: MGHRA and YSYEKL. This CDR3 is 16 amino acids long. Trimming took 0 bases from V and 4 from J; bases not matched to a gene: 5. This chain links TRBV4-1 with TRBJ2-1; 8 nucleotides align to TRBD2. Sequencing was carried out using blood. This TCR was recovered from a man aged 50-59 years with Graves' ophthalmopathy. The CDR3 nucleotides are TGCGCCAGCAGCCAAGATAACCCGGGAGGGTACAATGAGCAGTTCTTC. It encodes CASSQDNPGGYNEQFF.